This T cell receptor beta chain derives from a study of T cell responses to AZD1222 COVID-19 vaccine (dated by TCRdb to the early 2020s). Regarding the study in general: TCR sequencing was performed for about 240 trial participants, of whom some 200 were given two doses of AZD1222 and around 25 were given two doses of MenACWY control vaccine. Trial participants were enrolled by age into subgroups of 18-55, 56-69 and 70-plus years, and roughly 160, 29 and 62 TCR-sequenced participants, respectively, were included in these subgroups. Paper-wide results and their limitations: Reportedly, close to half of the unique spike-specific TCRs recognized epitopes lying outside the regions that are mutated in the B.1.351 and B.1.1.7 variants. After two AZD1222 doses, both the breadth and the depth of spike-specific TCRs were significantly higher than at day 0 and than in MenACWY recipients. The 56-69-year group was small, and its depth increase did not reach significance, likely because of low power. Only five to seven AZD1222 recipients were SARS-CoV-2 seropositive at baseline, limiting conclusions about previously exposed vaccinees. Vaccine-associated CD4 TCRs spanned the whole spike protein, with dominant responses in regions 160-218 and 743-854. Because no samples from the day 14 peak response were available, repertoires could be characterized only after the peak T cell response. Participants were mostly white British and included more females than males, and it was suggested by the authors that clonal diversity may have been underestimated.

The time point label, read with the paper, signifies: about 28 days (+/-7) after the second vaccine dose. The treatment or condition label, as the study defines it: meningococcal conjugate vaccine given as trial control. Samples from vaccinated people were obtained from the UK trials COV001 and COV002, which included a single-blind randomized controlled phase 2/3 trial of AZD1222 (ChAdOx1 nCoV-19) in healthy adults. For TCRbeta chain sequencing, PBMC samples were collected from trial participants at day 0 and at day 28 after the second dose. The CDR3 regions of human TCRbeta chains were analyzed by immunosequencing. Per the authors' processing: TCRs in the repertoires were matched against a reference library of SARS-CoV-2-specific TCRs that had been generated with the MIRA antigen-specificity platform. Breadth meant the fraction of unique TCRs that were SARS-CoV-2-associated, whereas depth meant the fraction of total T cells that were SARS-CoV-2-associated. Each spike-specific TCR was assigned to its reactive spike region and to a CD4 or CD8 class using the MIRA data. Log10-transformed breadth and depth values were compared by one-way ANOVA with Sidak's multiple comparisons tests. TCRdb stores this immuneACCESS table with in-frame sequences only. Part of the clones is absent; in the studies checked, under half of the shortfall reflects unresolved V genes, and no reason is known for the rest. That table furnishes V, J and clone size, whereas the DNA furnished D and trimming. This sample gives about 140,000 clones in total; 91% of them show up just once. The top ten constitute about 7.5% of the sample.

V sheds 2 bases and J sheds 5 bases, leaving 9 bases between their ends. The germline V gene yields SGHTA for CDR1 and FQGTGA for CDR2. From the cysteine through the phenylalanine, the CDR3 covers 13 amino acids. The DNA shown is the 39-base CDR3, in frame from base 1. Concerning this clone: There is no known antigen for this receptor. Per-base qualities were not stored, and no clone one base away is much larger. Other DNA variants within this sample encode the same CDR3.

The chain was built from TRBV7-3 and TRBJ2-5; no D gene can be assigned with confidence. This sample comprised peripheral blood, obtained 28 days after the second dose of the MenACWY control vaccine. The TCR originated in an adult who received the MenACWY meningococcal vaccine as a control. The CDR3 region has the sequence CASSLGVGETQYF. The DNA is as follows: TGTGCCAGCAGCTTAGGGGTAGGGGAGACCCAGTACTTC.